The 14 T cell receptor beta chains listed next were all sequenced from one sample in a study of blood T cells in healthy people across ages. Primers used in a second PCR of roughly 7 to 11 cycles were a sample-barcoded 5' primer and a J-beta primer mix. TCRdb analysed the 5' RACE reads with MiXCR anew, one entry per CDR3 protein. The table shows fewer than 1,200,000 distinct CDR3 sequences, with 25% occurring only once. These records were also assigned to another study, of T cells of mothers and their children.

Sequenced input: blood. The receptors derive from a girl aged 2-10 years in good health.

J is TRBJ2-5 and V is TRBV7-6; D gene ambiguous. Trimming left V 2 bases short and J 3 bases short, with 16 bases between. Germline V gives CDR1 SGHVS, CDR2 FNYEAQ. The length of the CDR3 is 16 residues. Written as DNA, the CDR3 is TGTGCCAGCAGCTTATTAGTTCAGCAGGCCAAAGAGACCCAGTACTTC. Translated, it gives CASSLLVQQAKETQYF. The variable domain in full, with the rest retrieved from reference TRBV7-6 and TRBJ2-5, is GAGVSQSPRYKVTKRGQDVALRCDPISGHVSLYWYRQALGQGPEFLTYFNYEAQQDKSGLPNDRFSAERPEGSISTLTIQRTEQRDSAMYRCASSLLVQQAKETQYFGPGTRLLVL.

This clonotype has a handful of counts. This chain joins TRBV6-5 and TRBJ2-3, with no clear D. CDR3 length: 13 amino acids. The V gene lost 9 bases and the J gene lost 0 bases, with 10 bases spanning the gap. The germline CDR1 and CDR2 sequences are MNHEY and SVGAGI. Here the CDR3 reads CASSVTSTDTQYF. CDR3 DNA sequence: TGTGCCAGTTCAGTAACTAGCACAGATACGCAGTATTTT.

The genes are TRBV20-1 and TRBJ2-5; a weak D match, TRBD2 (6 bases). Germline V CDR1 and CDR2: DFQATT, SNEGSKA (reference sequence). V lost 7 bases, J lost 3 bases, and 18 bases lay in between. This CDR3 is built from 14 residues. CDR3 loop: CSVASLAIEETQYF. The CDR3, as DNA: TGCAGTGTCGCTTCTCTAGCGATAGAAGAGACCCAGTACTTC.

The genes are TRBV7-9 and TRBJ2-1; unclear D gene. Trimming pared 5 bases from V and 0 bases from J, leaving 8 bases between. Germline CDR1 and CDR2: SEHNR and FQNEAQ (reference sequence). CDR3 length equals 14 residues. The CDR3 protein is CASSTTRSYNEQFF. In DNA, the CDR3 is TGTGCCAGCAGCACGACACGCTCCTACAATGAGCAGTTCTTC.

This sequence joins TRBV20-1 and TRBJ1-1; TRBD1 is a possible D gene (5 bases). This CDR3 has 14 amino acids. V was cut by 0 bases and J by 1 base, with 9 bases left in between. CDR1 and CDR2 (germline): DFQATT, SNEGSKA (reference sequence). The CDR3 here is CSARDRRANTEAFF. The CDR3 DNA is TGCAGTGCTAGAGATCGCAGGGCGAACACTGAAGCTTTCTTT.

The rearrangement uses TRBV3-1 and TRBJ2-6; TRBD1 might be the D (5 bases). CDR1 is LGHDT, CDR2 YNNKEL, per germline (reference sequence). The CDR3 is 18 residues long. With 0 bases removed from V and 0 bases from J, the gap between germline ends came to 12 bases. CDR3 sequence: CASSQERGRSSGANVLTF. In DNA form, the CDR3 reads TGTGCCAGCAGCCAAGAAAGGGGCCGATCCTCTGGGGCCAACGTCCTGACTTTC.

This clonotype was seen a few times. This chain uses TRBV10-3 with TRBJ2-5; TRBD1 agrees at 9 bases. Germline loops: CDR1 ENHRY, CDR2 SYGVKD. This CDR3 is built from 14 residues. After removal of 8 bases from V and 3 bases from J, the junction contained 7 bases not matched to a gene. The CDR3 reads CAIRTGGAEETQYF. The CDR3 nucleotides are TGTGCCATCCGAACAGGGGGCGCGGAAGAGACCCAGTACTTC.

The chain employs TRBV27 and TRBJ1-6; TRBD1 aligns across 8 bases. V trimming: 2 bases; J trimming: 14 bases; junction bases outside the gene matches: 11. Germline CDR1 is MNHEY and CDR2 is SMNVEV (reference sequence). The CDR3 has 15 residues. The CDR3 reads CASSLHRGKVSSLHF. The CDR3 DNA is TGTGCCAGCAGTTTACACAGGGGGAAAGTATCGTCCCTCCACTTT.

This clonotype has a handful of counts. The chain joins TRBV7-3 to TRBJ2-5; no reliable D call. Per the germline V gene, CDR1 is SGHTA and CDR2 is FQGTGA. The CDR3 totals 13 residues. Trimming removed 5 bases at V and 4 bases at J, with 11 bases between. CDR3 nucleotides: TGTGCCAGCAGCCCAGGATCATTAGAGACCCAGTACTTC. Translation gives CASSPGSLETQYF.

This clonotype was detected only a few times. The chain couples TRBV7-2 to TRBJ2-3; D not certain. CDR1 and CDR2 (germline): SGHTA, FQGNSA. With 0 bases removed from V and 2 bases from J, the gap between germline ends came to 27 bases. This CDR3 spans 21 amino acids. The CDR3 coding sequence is TGTGCCAGCAGCTTAGCTGAATATGGTGAGGACCCCCAAGCCTTCACAGATACGCAGTATTTT. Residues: CASSLAEYGEDPQAFTDTQYF.

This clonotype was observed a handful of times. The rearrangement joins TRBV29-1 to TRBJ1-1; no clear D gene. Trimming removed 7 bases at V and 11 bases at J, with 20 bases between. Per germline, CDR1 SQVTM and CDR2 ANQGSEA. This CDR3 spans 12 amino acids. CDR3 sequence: CSGESLGAGAFF. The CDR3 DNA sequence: TGCAGCGGAGAGTCCCTCGGCGCCGGGGCTTTCTTT. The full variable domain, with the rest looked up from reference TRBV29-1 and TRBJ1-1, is SAVISQKPSRDICQRGTSLTIQCQVDSQVTMMFWYRQQPGQSLTLIATANQGSEATYESGFVIDKFPISRPNLTFSTLTVSNMSPEDSSIYLCSGESLGAGAFFGQGTRLTVV.

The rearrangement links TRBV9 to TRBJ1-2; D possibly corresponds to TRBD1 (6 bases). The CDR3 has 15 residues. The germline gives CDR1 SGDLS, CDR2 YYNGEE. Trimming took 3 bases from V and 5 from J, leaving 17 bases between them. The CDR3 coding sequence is TGTGCCAGCAGCGAGGGGTCGGGGGCGCGATATGGCTACACCTTC. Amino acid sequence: CASSEGSGARYGYTF.

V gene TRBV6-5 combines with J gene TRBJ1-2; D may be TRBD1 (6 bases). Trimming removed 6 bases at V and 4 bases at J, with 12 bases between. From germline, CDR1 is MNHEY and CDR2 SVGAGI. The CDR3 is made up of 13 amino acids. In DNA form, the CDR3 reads TGTGCCAGCAGCCCTTTCAGGGGCTATGGCTACACCTTC. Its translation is CASSPFRGYGYTF.

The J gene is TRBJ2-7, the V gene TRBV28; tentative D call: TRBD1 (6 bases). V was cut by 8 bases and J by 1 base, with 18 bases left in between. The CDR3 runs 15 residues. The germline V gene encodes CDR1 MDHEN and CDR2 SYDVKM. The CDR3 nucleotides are TGTGCCAGCGCTGAACACCATGGACAGTCCTACGAGCAGTACTTC. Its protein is CASAEHHGQSYEQYF.